This TCR beta chain emerged from a study of T cells in tuberculosis listed by TCRdb under 2018. About the study as a whole: To characterize T cells specific for the mycobacterial lipid antigen glucose monomycolate (GMM), the study used CD1B tetramers together with high-throughput TCR immunosequencing. With ten or so people per group, a South African clinical cohort compared IGRA-negative adolescents, IGRA-positive adolescents with latent tuberculosis, and adults with active tuberculosis. Active tuberculosis patient PBMC were archived before or within 7 days of starting standard anti-tuberculosis treatment. Broader findings and caveats from the paper: The smaller NN-distances were partly driven by shorter CDR3-alpha lengths in active tuberculosis patients, and the difference for TCR-beta did not reach statistical significance. With the diverse GMM-specific repertoire as input, a classifier achieved 85% to 90% accuracy (AUROC 0.75 to 0.9), whereas GEM motif frequencies as input gave around 70% accuracy. Smaller mean NN-distances to GMM-specific TCRs were observed in active tuberculosis TCR-alpha repertoires than in IGRA-negative controls, suggesting clonal expansion of GMM-specific TCRs. Clinical samples were selected based on which cryopreserved specimens were available, and the active tuberculosis cases were adults whereas the controls were adolescents.

TCR libraries were generated with the immunoSEQ multiplex PCR assay, using TCR-beta and/or TCR-alpha/delta assays for each sample. The amplified TCR libraries were sequenced on the Illumina high-throughput platform. Under the source paper's analysis protocol: Clustering and dimensionality reduction relied on pairwise TCRdist distances among GMM-specific receptors from T cells that were either sorted ex vivo or expanded in vitro. The score assigned to each clinical repertoire was mean NN-distance, meaning the average TCRdist to the nearest 10% of tetramer-positive reference sequences. GEM TCR motif frequency was calculated as the fraction of unique TCRs that matched known GEM sequences in V/J usage and CDR3 length. Active tuberculosis was classified by linear discriminant analysis with leave-one-out cross-validation, implemented in scikit-learn. TCRdb retrieved this table from immuneACCESS and kept in-frame rearrangements only. Not all clones are present; in checked studies, unresolved V genes account for under half, and no reason is known for the remainder. V and J calls and clone size are as listed in that table; D and trimming were resolved from the DNA. This sample has some 31,000 clones in its table, and around 86% of those were observed once. 4% to 6.5% of the sample lies in the top ten.

The CDR3 runs 15 residues from the cysteine to the phenylalanine. Only the CDR3 portion is preserved as DNA: 45 bases, with reading frame beginning at the first base. The germline V gene provides CDR1 LGHNT and CDR2 FRNRAP. Between the V and J ends, shortened by 7 bases and 3 bases respectively, the junction contains 17 bases. As regards this clone: What this receptor recognizes is not known. There are no base qualities to consult, and no much larger clone falls within one base.

This specimen's time point label, per the study, means: new active TB diagnosis, blood taken before or within 7 days of starting treatment. Active tuberculosis patients were HIV-seronegative South African adults aged 18 years or older with a new diagnosis. Confirmation of active tuberculosis came from positive sputum smear microscopy and/or a positive M. tuberculosis culture. Unsorted cryopreserved PBMC were immunosequenced, covering on average approximately 90,000 T cells per clinical donor. The origin of this receptor is an adult with tuberculosis. Source: PBMCs, taken at tuberculosis diagnosis. The chain is assembled from TRBV12-5 and TRBJ2-3, with a weak D call of TRBD1 (7 bases match). Read as DNA, the sequence is TGTGCTAGTGCCTCCCAGGGGGGCGCAACAGATACGCAGTATTTT. This codes for CASASQGGATDTQYF.